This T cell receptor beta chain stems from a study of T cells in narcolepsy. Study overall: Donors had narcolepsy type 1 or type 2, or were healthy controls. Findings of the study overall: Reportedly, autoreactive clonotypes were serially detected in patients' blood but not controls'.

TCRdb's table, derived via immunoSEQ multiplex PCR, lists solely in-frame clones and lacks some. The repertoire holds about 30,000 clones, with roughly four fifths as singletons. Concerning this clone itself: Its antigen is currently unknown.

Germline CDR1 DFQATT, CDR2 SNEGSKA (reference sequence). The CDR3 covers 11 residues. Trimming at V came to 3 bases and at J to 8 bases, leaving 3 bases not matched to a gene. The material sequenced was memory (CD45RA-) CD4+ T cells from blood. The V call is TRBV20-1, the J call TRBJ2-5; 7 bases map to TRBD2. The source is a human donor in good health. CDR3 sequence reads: CSARGGITQYF. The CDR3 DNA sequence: TGCAGTGCTAGGGGGGGGATTACCCAGTACTTC.